Following are 18 T cell receptor beta chains from one sample sequenced in a study of cytomegalovirus exposure and HLA in healthy donors. The PCR employed 60 Vbeta primers together with 13 Jbeta primers. The table came from immunoSEQ multiplex PCR; TCRdb's copy has only in-frame clones and leaves some out. Here the sample spans over 150,000 clones, around 74% being singletons. Specimen: PBMCs. These receptors came from a man between 18 and 29 years old in good health and CMV-seronegative.

The V and J genes are TRBV5-1 and TRBJ2-3; maybe TRBD1 (5 bases). Looked up from germline, CDR1 is SGHRS and CDR2 is YFSETQ. V was pared by 0 bases and J by 4 bases, with 12 bases between. The CDR3 contains 15 residues. The CDR3 loop reads CASSLGQYGADTQYF. CDR3 sequence (DNA): TGCGCCAGCAGCTTGGGACAGTACGGCGCAGATACGCAGTATTTT.

V and J are TRBV7-2 and TRBJ2-3; possible D gene TRBD2, 5 bases. The CDR3 runs 15 residues. V was trimmed by 1 base and J by 4 bases, leaving 12 bases between them. Per the germline V gene, CDR1 is SGHTA and CDR2 is FQGNSA. Here the CDR3 DNA reads TGTGCCAGCAGCTTAGTTTCTAGCCCCGCAGATACGCAGTATTTT. Its translation: CASSLVSSPADTQYF.

This clone occurred once. The V and J genes are TRBV10-2 and TRBJ1-5; TRBD1 aligns across 7 bases. V lost 4 bases and J lost 7; bases outside the gene matches: 1. The CDR3 sequence is 12 residues long. Germline V gives CDR1 WSHSY, CDR2 SAAADI. CDR3 sequence reads: CASSGDRQPQHF. For the CDR3, the DNA is TGCGCCAGCAGTGGGGACAGACAGCCCCAGCATTTT.

This chain uses TRBV6-6 with TRBJ1-3; 8 bases align to TRBD1. This CDR3 comprises 16 residues. The V gene end was trimmed by 5 bases and the J gene end by 4 bases; junction bases not matched to a gene: 10. Germline V gene lookup returns CDR1 MNHNY and CDR2 SVGAGI (reference sequence). The DNA of the CDR3 is TGTGCCAGCAGTGCCGGACAGGGCTCGGTAGGAAACACCATATATTTT. Its translation is CASSAGQGSVGNTIYF.

The V gene is TRBV19, the J gene TRBJ1-6; D may be TRBD1 (5 bases). Germline V CDR1 and CDR2: LNHDA, SQIVND (reference sequence). The CDR3 covers 13 residues. The V end was cut by 7 bases, the J end by 8 bases, with 12 bases between. CDR3 sequence (DNA): TGTGCCAGTATGGCAGGGCTGTATTCACCCCTCCACTTT. Translation: CASMAGLYSPLHF. Full variable domain (rest looked up from reference TRBV19 and TRBJ1-6): DGGITQSPKYLFRKEGQNVTLSCEQNLNHDAMYWYRQDPGQGLRLIYYSQIVNDFQKGDIAEGYSVSREKKESFPLTVTSAQKNPTAFYLCASMAGLYSPLHFGNGTRLTVT.

The rearrangement uses TRBV9 and TRBJ2-3; 9 positions agree with TRBD2. Trimming at V came to 3 bases and at J to 3 bases, leaving 5 bases not matched to a gene. In germline, CDR1 is SGDLS, CDR2 YYNGEE. This CDR3 is built from 15 residues. For the CDR3, the DNA is TGTGCCAGCAGCGCGGGGACTAGCAGAACAGATACGCAGTATTTT. Amino acids: CASSAGTSRTDTQYF.

Details on this clone: The same CDR3 can be traced to other DNA sequences in this sample. The chain has TRBV6-5 and TRBJ2-7; TRBD1 aligns across 9 bases. The length of the CDR3 is 15 residues. Germline CDR1 reads MNHEY; CDR2 reads SVGAGI. V lost 0 bases and J lost 7; bases outside the gene matches: 7. CDR3 sequence reads: CASSYSGTGFREQYF. CDR3 in DNA: TGTGCCAGCAGTTACTCCGGGACAGGGTTTCGGGAGCAGTACTTC.

V is TRBV2 and J is TRBJ2-5, with unresolved D. With 7 bases removed from V and 2 bases from J, the gap between germline ends came to 5 bases. From germline, CDR1 is SNHLY and CDR2 FYNNEI. There are 11 residues in the CDR3. The CDR3 DNA sequence: TGTGCCAGCAATATACAAGAGACCCAGTACTTC. It translates to CASNIQETQYF.

The chain combines TRBV7-8 with TRBJ2-5; 13 nucleotides match TRBD2. The V gene's germline CDR1 is SGHVS and CDR2 FQNEAQ. The CDR3 consists of 16 residues. J was trimmed by 5 bases and V by 5 bases; bases with no gene match: 8. CDR3 sequence: CASSRTSGRGRETQYF. The CDR3 DNA reads TGTGCCAGCAGCCGTACTAGCGGGAGGGGAAGGGAGACCCAGTACTTC.

This chain joins TRBV7-6 and TRBJ2-7; D may be TRBD2 (7 bases). Trimming took off 2 bases at V and 6 bases at J, with 20 bases between the two ends. Germline V gene sequence: CDR1 SGHVS, CDR2 FNYEAQ. This CDR3 is 16 amino acids long. Written as DNA, the CDR3 is TGTGCCAGCAGCTTAAAGAGGGGGGAGGGCAGACCCGAGCAGTACTTC. The encoded protein is CASSLKRGEGRPEQYF.

The V and J genes are TRBV27 and TRBJ2-5; D may be TRBD2 (6 bases). V was clipped by 4 bases and J by 11 bases, with 26 bases between them. The V gene's germline CDR1 is MNHEY and CDR2 SMNVEV (reference sequence). The CDR3 has 16 residues. CDR3 in DNA: TGTGCCAGCAGTTCCGAACCCCTGGGGACTCTGATTGAGCAGTACTTC. This sequence encodes CASSSEPLGTLIEQYF.

The chain has TRBV27 and TRBJ2-3; D may be TRBD2 (6 bases). CDR1 MNHEY and CDR2 SMNVEV come from the germline V gene (reference sequence). V lost 4 bases and J lost 2, with 16 bases in between. CDR3 length: 16 amino acids. The CDR3 protein is CASSWIPAGPTDTQYF. In DNA, the CDR3 is TGTGCCAGCAGTTGGATCCCGGCGGGACCCACAGATACGCAGTATTTT.

The chain is built from TRBV9 and TRBJ1-5; D is perhaps TRBD1 (6 bases). The CDR3 is 14 residues long. The germline V gene encodes CDR1 SGDLS and CDR2 YYNGEE. Trimming took 0 bases from V and 7 from J, leaving 11 bases between them. The chain's CDR3 is CASSVEGDGQPQHF. The CDR3 bases are TGTGCCAGCAGCGTAGAGGGGGACGGGCAGCCCCAGCATTTT. The whole variable domain, remainder taken from reference TRBV9 and TRBJ1-5, is DSGVTQTPKHLITATGQRVTLRCSPRSGDLSVYWYQQSLDQGLQFLIQYYNGEERAKGNILERFSAQQFPDLHSELNLSSLELGDSALYFCASSVEGDGQPQHFGDGTRLSIL.

As to this clone: The same CDR3 can be traced to other DNA sequences in this sample. The gene calls are TRBV28 and TRBJ1-2, with D unclear. V lost 3 bases to trimming and J lost 7 bases, with 9 bases between them. Germline CDR1 reads MDHEN; CDR2 reads SYDVKM. CDR3 size: 12 residues. The CDR3 loop is CASSLESFGYTF. CDR3 nucleotides: TGTGCCAGCAGTTTGGAGTCTTTTGGCTACACCTTC.

This clone was detected only a few times. The chain employs TRBV9 and TRBJ1-2, with 8 bases matching TRBD1. Germline trimming cut 4 bases from V and 4 bases from J; bases unmatched to any gene: 12. The CDR3 sequence is 16 residues long. Per germline, CDR1 SGDLS and CDR2 YYNGEE. CDR3 nucleotides: TGTGCCAGCAGCCCGTCGCCGACAGGGGAAGCCTATGGCTACACCTTC. Protein product: CASSPSPTGEAYGYTF.

This chain connects TRBV30 to TRBJ1-2, with 11 bases aligning to TRBD1. CDR1 and CDR2 from the germline V gene are GTSNPN and SVGIG (reference sequence). The ends lost 4 bases at V and 6 bases at J; junction bases unmatched: 16. CDR3 length: 17 amino acids. CDR3 in DNA: TGTGCCTGGATGAACCCGGGACAGGGGGGCTTGGGTGATGGCTACACCTTC. Amino acid sequence: CAWMNPGQGGLGDGYTF.

V and J are TRBV9 and TRBJ1-2; no reliable D call. Germline loops: CDR1 SGDLS, CDR2 YYNGEE. The CDR3 covers 14 residues. Between the trimmed V and J ends, which lost 0 bases and 7 bases, there was a span of 13 bases. Written as DNA, the CDR3 is TGTGCCAGCAGCGTAGAGAGGGTGGGGTCTGGCTACACCTTC. Translated, it gives CASSVERVGSGYTF. The full variable domain, its missing parts supplied by reference TRBV9 and TRBJ1-2, is DSGVTQTPKHLITATGQRVTLRCSPRSGDLSVYWYQQSLDQGLQFLIQYYNGEERAKGNILERFSAQQFPDLHSELNLSSLELGDSALYFCASSVERVGSGYTFGSGTRLTVV.

This sequence joins TRBV27 and TRBJ2-2; D unclear. V dropped 6 bases and J dropped 6 bases, with 5 bases sitting between them. The CDR3 spans 11 residues. Germline V gene sequence: CDR1 MNHEY, CDR2 SMNVEV (reference sequence). The CDR3 is CASRAPGELFF. In DNA form, the CDR3 reads TGTGCCAGCAGGGCTCCCGGGGAGCTGTTTTTT.